The 29 T cell receptor beta chains below were found in one sample sequenced in a study of identical twins. Each CDR3 protein gets one entry after TCRdb re-called the 5' RACE reads with MiXCR. The sample contains 200,000 to 300,000 distinct CDR3 sequences, approximately 10% of which appear only once. Sequenced material: memory T cells sorted from blood. The source is a man in his forties or fifties in good health.

This clonotype has a handful of counts. V usage is TRBV7-2 and J usage is TRBJ2-1; 9 bases agree with TRBD2. The CDR3 is made up of 16 amino acids. Germline V CDR1 and CDR2: SGHTA, FQGNSA. With 5 bases clipped from V and 8 bases from J, the junction kept 13 bases outside the gene matches. CDR3 DNA: TGTGCCAGCAGCAACCCCCGGACTAGCGTATGGGATGAGCAGTTCTTC. As protein: CASSNPRTSVWDEQFF.

The V and J genes are TRBV4-2 and TRBJ2-5, with 10 bases matching TRBD2. CDR3 length equals 18 residues. V lost 1 base, J lost 5 bases, and 13 bases stayed unmatched. Germline V gene data show CDR1 as LGHNA and CDR2 as YNFKEQ. The CDR3 sequence is CASSQGSSSGGLVETQYF. As DNA, the CDR3 is TGTGCCAGCAGCCAAGGGTCGTCTAGCGGGGGTCTCGTCGAGACCCAGTACTTC.

A remark on this clonotype: A much larger clone differs by one base, so this may be a read error. The chain links TRBV20-1 to TRBJ2-7; D is perhaps TRBD1 (5 bases). Per germline, CDR1 DFQATT and CDR2 SNEGSKA (reference sequence). V was clipped by 1 base and J by 0 bases, with 10 bases between them. The CDR3 length is 14 residues. The CDR3 region has the DNA TGCAGTGCTAGAGTCCCCAGGGACTCCTACGAGCAGTACTTC. This encodes CSARVPRDSYEQYF.

This clonotype appeared many times. The gene calls are TRBV29-1 and TRBJ2-7, with D tentatively TRBD1 or TRBD2 (5 bases each). Deletions cut 6 bases from V and 0 bases from J, with 15 bases between. CDR3 length: 14 amino acids. Germline-derived CDR1 and CDR2 are SQVTM and ANQGSEA. CDR3: CSVLNRDHSYEQYF. The CDR3 region has the DNA TGCAGCGTCTTAAACCGGGACCACTCCTACGAGCAGTACTTC.

The table lists this clonotype with many counts. The chain carries TRBV11-2 and TRBJ2-5; TRBD1 matches 8 bases. The germline V gene encodes CDR1 SGHAT and CDR2 FQNNGV. V gave up 3 bases and J gave up 5 bases; unmatched junction bases: 8. The CDR3 has 15 amino acids. The CDR3 coding sequence is TGTGCCAGCAGCTTCCAGACAGGGGATGGCGAGACCCAGTACTTC. Protein: CASSFQTGDGETQYF.

The chain joins TRBV7-8 to TRBJ2-7; 10 positions match TRBD2. Germline V gene sequence: CDR1 SGHVS, CDR2 FQNEAQ. The CDR3 extends over 15 amino acids. Trimming cost V 5 bases and J 2 bases; bases outside gene matches: 6. This CDR3 reads CASSPGTSETYEQYF. The DNA of the CDR3 is TGTGCCAGCAGCCCCGGGACTAGCGAAACCTACGAGCAGTACTTC.

This clonotype has just a few counts. V is TRBV20-1 and J is TRBJ1-2; 7 bases are a match to TRBD1. Germline lookup yields CDR1 DFQATT and CDR2 SNEGSKA (reference sequence). Unmatched junction bases numbered 13, after V lost 6 bases and J lost 0 bases. The CDR3 contains 16 residues. CDR3 coding DNA: TGCAGTGCACCCCGACAGGGCGCTACTTCTAACTATGGCTACACCTTC. As protein: CSAPRQGATSNYGYTF.

V gene TRBV10-3 combines with J gene TRBJ2-5; D gene unclear. Trimming removed 8 bases from V and 2 bases from J, with 3 bases in between. Germline lookup yields CDR1 ENHRY and CDR2 SYGVKD. The CDR3 loop spans 10 amino acids. The CDR3 nucleotides read TGTGCCATCGGACAAGAGACCCAGTACTTC. Protein product: CAIGQETQYF.

The chain joins TRBV28 to TRBJ1-2, with D unresolved. Germline CDR1 and CDR2: MDHEN and SYDVKM. V lost 3 bases, J lost 7 bases, and 9 bases lay in between. CDR3 length: 12 amino acids. This CDR3 reads CASSLTGSGYTF. CDR3 bases: TGTGCCAGCAGTTTGACCGGTAGTGGCTACACCTTC.

The chain carries TRBV29-1 and TRBJ2-7; 9 bases fit TRBD2. J gave up 2 bases and V 4 bases, and 9 bases lay outside the gene matches. The germline V gene has CDR1 SQVTM and CDR2 ANQGSEA. This CDR3 has 15 amino acids. Here the CDR3 reads CSVGAGAGGTYEQYF. In nucleotides, the CDR3 is TGCAGCGTTGGGGCTGGGGCGGGAGGGACCTACGAGCAGTACTTC.

The chain is built from TRBV5-1 and TRBJ2-5, with 10 bases lining up with TRBD1. The CDR3 sequence is 14 residues long. V shed 4 bases, J shed 5 bases, and the junction held 5 bases outside the gene matches. Germline V gives CDR1 SGHRS, CDR2 YFSETQ. The CDR3 region has the DNA TGCGCCAGCAGCGTGACAGGGGGCACGGAGACCCAGTACTTC. Translation: CASSVTGGTETQYF.

The rearrangement uses TRBV20-1 and TRBJ1-5; TRBD1 is a possible D gene (5 bases). V was cut by 1 base and J by 4 bases, with 17 bases left in between. Germline assignment: CDR1 DFQATT and CDR2 SNEGSKA (reference sequence). The CDR3 consists of 16 residues. The CDR3 nucleotides are TGCAGTGCTAGAGTTGGTTTAGGAGGGGCAAATCAGCCCCAGCATTTT. Its translation: CSARVGLGGANQPQHF.

At least ten counts were recorded for this clonotype. The CDR3 DNA follows: TGTGCCAGCAGCTTAGAAGGGATCGGGGAGCTGTTTTTT. Translated: CASSLEGIGELFF. The V gene is TRBV7-9, the J gene TRBJ2-2, with no clear D. Trimming took off 1 base at V and 7 bases at J, with 7 bases between the two ends. There are 13 residues in the CDR3. The germline V gene has CDR1 SEHNR and CDR2 FQNEAQ (reference sequence).

The V gene is TRBV5-1, the J gene TRBJ2-2, with TRBD2 identical over 9 bases. The CDR3 has 14 amino acids. Trimming at V came to 7 bases and at J to 7 bases, leaving 8 bases not matched to a gene. Germline CDR1 SGHRS, CDR2 YFSETQ. In DNA form, the CDR3 reads TGCGCCAGCCGAATTAGCGGGAGTGGCGGGGAGCTGTTTTTT. Protein: CASRISGSGGELFF.

This rearrangement joins TRBV6-5 to TRBJ2-6, with D hard to call. Trimming stripped 2 bases from V and 3 bases from J, with 8 bases between. Germline values: CDR1 MNHEY, CDR2 SVGAGI. The CDR3 totals 15 residues. This chain's CDR3 is CASSYPIRGANVLTF. As DNA, the CDR3 is TGTGCCAGCAGTTACCCGATCCGTGGGGCCAACGTCCTGACTTTC.

This clonotype was counted ten times or more. The V call is TRBV20-1, the J call TRBJ2-7, with 7 bases fitting TRBD2. J was trimmed by 3 bases and V by 1 base; bases with no gene match: 12. Looked up from germline, CDR1 is DFQATT and CDR2 is SNEGSKA (reference sequence). CDR3 length equals 16 residues. CDR3: CSARGHPGAGLYEQYF. The DNA for the CDR3 is TGCAGTGCTAGAGGCCACCCCGGAGCGGGACTCTACGAGCAGTACTTC.

This clonotype has a count of ten or more. The genes are TRBV9 and TRBJ2-7; 7 bases are a match to TRBD2. The J segment lost 0 bases and the V segment lost 0 bases, leaving 15 bases of the junction unmatched. Looked up from germline, CDR1 is SGDLS and CDR2 is YYNGEE. The CDR3 loop spans 19 amino acids. The CDR3 region is CASSVGGGLFTLSSYEQYF. The CDR3 nucleotides read TGTGCCAGCAGCGTAGGGGGGGGGTTGTTTACGTTGAGCTCCTACGAGCAGTACTTC.

This clonotype occurred many times. The rearrangement joins TRBV7-8 to TRBJ2-7; D is unclear. V shed 5 bases and J shed 5 bases, with 13 bases lying between them. This CDR3 is 13 amino acids long. The germline CDR1 and CDR2 sequences are SGHVS and FQNEAQ. DNA of the CDR3: TGTGCCAGCAGCCCCGGACCCGAGGACGAGCAGTACTTC. Its protein is CASSPGPEDEQYF.

This clonotype was detected many times. V gene TRBV6-5 combines with J gene TRBJ1-4; D is perhaps TRBD1 (5 bases). From germline, CDR1 is MNHEY and CDR2 SVGAGI. The CDR3 spans 16 residues. V was shortened by 0 bases and J by 3 bases, with 11 bases between the two germline ends. The CDR3, as DNA: TGTGCCAGCAGTTACTCCCAGGGCACCGCTAATGAAAAACTGTTTTTT. It is translated as CASSYSQGTANEKLFF.

Here the CDR3 DNA reads TGCAGCGTTGAGGGATCGGGACAGGGTATTTTTGCAGATACGCAGTATTTT. This codes for CSVEGSGQGIFADTQYF. V gene TRBV29-1 combines with J gene TRBJ2-3; 9 positions agree with TRBD1. Germline-derived CDR1 and CDR2 are SQVTM and ANQGSEA. V dropped 3 bases and J dropped 4; count of bases not matched to a gene: 14. This CDR3 spans 17 amino acids.

J is TRBJ2-3 and V is TRBV20-1; TRBD2 matches 11 bases. After removal of 3 bases from V and 7 bases from J, the junction contained 9 bases not matched to a gene. The V gene's germline CDR1 is DFQATT and CDR2 SNEGSKA (reference sequence). This CDR3 spans 15 amino acids. CDR3 residues: CSASKPGLADNTQYF. As DNA, the CDR3 is TGCAGTGCTAGTAAGCCGGGACTAGCGGATAATACGCAGTATTTT.

This clonotype appeared many times. The chain joins TRBV28 to TRBJ1-2; maybe TRBD1 (5 bases). The length of the CDR3 is 12 residues. V lost 6 bases and J 7 bases, leaving 12 bases between the germline ends. The germline CDR1 and CDR2 sequences are MDHEN and SYDVKM. The CDR3: CASSKLGGGYTF. CDR3 DNA sequence: TGTGCCAGCAGCAAATTGGGGGGTGGCTACACCTTC.

J is TRBJ1-3 and V is TRBV28, with 10 bases identical to TRBD1. The CDR3 loop spans 19 amino acids. J was trimmed by 0 bases and V by 5 bases; bases with no gene match: 13. Per germline, CDR1 MDHEN and CDR2 SYDVKM. CDR3 residues: CASSLSRDRGRTSGNTIYF. CDR3 nucleotides: TGTGCCAGCAGTCTCTCCCGGGACAGGGGCCGAACCTCTGGAAACACCATATATTTT.

The gene calls are TRBV19 and TRBJ1-2; 9 bases map to TRBD1. The CDR3 totals 16 residues. The germline CDR1 and CDR2 sequences are LNHDA and SQIVND (reference sequence). V was clipped by 4 bases and J by 1 base; unmatched bases: 7. The CDR3, as DNA: TGTGCCAGTAGTAATGTCCCGGGACAGGGTAACTATGGCTACACCTTC. Protein product: CASSNVPGQGNYGYTF. The full variable domain, in which reference TRBV19 and TRBJ1-2 provide the parts outside the CDR3, is DGGITQSPKYLFRKEGQNVTLSCEQNLNHDAMYWYRQDPGQGLRLIYYSQIVNDFQKGDIAEGYSVSREKKESFPLTVTSAQKNPTAFYLCASSNVPGQGNYGYTFGSGTRLTVV.

This clonotype has at least ten counts. This sequence joins TRBV25-1 and TRBJ2-1; 10 nucleotides agree with TRBD1. This CDR3 contains 15 residues. Trimming took 5 bases from V and 2 from J; bases not matched to a gene: 3. CDR1 and CDR2 (germline): MGHDK, SYGVNS. CDR3 DNA sequence: TGTGCCAGCAGTCGGGGGACAGGGGCCTACAATGAGCAGTTCTTC. Translated: CASSRGTGAYNEQFF.

The gene calls are TRBV6-1 and TRBJ2-5; D ambiguous. Germline V lookup: CDR1 MNHNS, CDR2 SASEGT. Trimming removed 6 bases from V and 7 bases from J, with 21 bases in between. This CDR3 is built from 15 residues. The CDR3 loop is CASSSRTYTTGTQYF. Here the CDR3 DNA reads TGTGCCAGCAGCAGCCGGACGTACACAACCGGGACCCAGTACTTC.

This chain uses TRBV10-3 with TRBJ2-5; D unresolved. In germline, CDR1 is ENHRY, CDR2 SYGVKD. The CDR3 runs 13 residues. V was pared by 4 bases and J by 5 bases, with 11 bases between. The CDR3 nucleotides are TGTGCCATCAGTGCTTCCGGTCGGGAGACCCAGTACTTC. It yields the protein CAISASGRETQYF.

Ten or more counts support this clonotype. The rearrangement links TRBV4-3 to TRBJ2-1; possible D gene TRBD1, 6 bases. V was cut by 0 bases and J by 3 bases, with 12 bases left in between. This CDR3 contains 16 residues. Germline CDR1 and CDR2: LGHNA and YSLEER. CDR3 sequence reads: CASSQDPGAGYNEQFF. The CDR3 region has the DNA TGCGCCAGCAGCCAAGATCCAGGGGCCGGCTACAATGAGCAGTTCTTC.

This clonotype was recorded at least ten times. V gene TRBV7-2 combines with J gene TRBJ1-5; no definite D call. Germline-derived CDR1 and CDR2 are SGHTA and FQGNSA. The CDR3 covers 14 residues. Trimming shortened V by 3 bases and J by 5 bases, and 11 bases separated the two germline ends. This CDR3 is CASSFGRLDQPQHF. As DNA, the CDR3 is TGTGCCAGCAGCTTTGGTAGATTGGATCAGCCCCAGCATTTT.